The source of this TCR beta chain is a study of cytomegalovirus exposure and HLA in healthy donors. CDR1 is SGHTA and CDR2 is FQGNSA in the germline V gene. CDR3 length: 13 residues. The V end lost 3 bases, the J end lost 0 bases, and 6 bases lay between the germline ends. PCR amplification relied on 60 Vbeta primers (plus 13 Jbeta primers). The repertoire was sequenced with immunoSEQ multiplex PCR; TCRdb's copy has only in-frame clones and lacks some. The sample contains 130,000 to 150,000 clones, around 85% of which appear only once. This chain connects TRBV7-2 to TRBJ2-7; D unclear. Sample: PBMCs. The receptor's source is a woman in her thirties in good health and CMV-seronegative. The CDR3 loop is CASSFLFSYEQYF. The CDR3 coding sequence is TGTGCCAGCAGCTTTTTATTCTCCTACGAGCAGTACTTC.